This note documents a single TCR beta chain sequence. Its antigen is undetermined. A much larger clone lies a single base off, so this may be a read error. Stated time point: newly diagnosed GD, antithyroid drugs for less than 3 months. Preparation of the TCR library used RNA extracted from PBMCs. This sample is drawn from a study of regulatory T cells in long-lasting Graves disease. The CDR3 length is 14 residues. Germline V lookup: CDR1 DFQATT, CDR2 SNEGSKA (reference sequence). General observations from the study: Persistent patients had a count of shared public clonotypes (under 3,000) that exceeded that of new patients (around 970).

Arm-PCR with iRepertoire HTBI primers amplified the CDR3 regions for these TCR beta libraries. One entry per CDR3 protein results from TCRdb running MiXCR on the multiplex PCR reads. In the table there are roughly 430,000 distinct CDR3 sequences, 15% to 20% of which are singletons. These data were also filed under a second study, of T cells in Graves' hyperthyroidism and ophthalmopathy.

This chain joins TRBV20-1 and TRBJ1-1; D is undetermined. This clonotype originated in a woman under 40 with Graves disease. The sequenced sample was peripheral blood mononuclear cells (PBMCs), obtained at new diagnosis, from a patient treated with antithyroid drugs. The CDR3 DNA reads TGCAGTGCTAGTAGGCCGGGTAGGGCGACTGAAGGTTTCTTT. Translation gives CSASRPGRATEGFF.